A selection of T cell receptor beta chains follows, all from one sample in a study of T-cell reconstitution after alpha-beta-depleted transplantation in children. TCRdb used MiXCR to reprocess the PCR reads, holding one entry per CDR3 protein. The sample carries about 980,000 distinct CDR3 sequences, about 29% recorded once. The starting material was PBMCs, mostly from graft donor cells, obtained 360 days after TCRalphabeta/CD19-depleted stem cell transplant. Source of these receptors: a boy under two years old who had a stem cell transplant for SCID, so the T cells may come from the graft donor. Each CDR3 is given with its conserved first and last residue. Each record gives: clone size, V gene, D gene, J gene, CDR3 length, CDR3 protein, CDR3 DNA. A D gene is named only where the DNA matches it firmly. Clone size is given for some rows only: seen once, a few or many times, or a class if the clone is expanded.

few,TRBV5-5,.,TRBJ1-1,13,CASSSWVDTEAFF,TGTGCCAGCAGCTCCTGGGTGGACACTGAAGCTTTCTTT
.,TRBV20-1,.,TRBJ2-1,11,CSASRTVEQFF,TGCAGTGCTAGCCGCACAGTTGAGCAGTTCTTC
few,TRBV7-9,.,TRBJ2-3,16,CASSLEFGVGTDTQYF,TGTGCCAGCAGCTTAGAATTCGGGGTGGGCACAGATACGCAGTATTTT
.,TRBV24-1,TRBD2,TRBJ2-5,13,CATSLAGQETQYF,TGTGCCACCTCTTTAGCGGGTCAGGAGACCCAGTACTTC
.,TRBV2,TRBD2,TRBJ2-1,16,CASSVEPGLAGVEQFF,TGTGCCAGCAGTGTTGAACCGGGACTAGCGGGGGTAGAGCAGTTCTTC
.,TRBV6-2/TRBV6-3,.,TRBJ1-2,14,CASSGGTVTYGYTF,TGTGCCAGCAGTGGGGGGACGGTTACCTATGGCTACACCTTC
.,TRBV5-1,.,TRBJ2-7,14,CASSPPSQHYEQYF,TGCGCCAGCAGCCCCCCCTCCCAGCACTACGAGCAGTACTTC
.,TRBV5-1,TRBD1,TRBJ1-1,17,CASSLGHTGGKNTEAFF,TGCGCCAGCAGCTTGGGCCACACAGGGGGCAAGAACACTGAAGCTTTCTTT
few,TRBV5-1,.,TRBJ1-2,15,CASNALVGANYGYTF,TGCGCCAGCAACGCGCTTGTGGGGGCGAACTATGGCTACACCTTC
.,TRBV24-1,TRBD1,TRBJ2-1,15,CATSIGQAGLDEQFF,TGTGCCACCTCAATAGGACAGGCCGGGTTGGATGAGCAGTTCTTC
.,TRBV20-1,.,TRBJ1-2,15,CSASTGNVANYGYTF,TGCAGTGCTAGTACAGGGAACGTAGCTAACTATGGCTACACCTTC
.,TRBV12-3/TRBV12-4,TRBD2,TRBJ2-1,13,CASSPGAGEEQFF,TGTGCCAGCAGCCCAGGTGCGGGGGAAGAGCAGTTCTTC
.,TRBV28,.,TRBJ2-5,15,CASTGGRGIQETQYF,TGTGCCAGCACCGGGGGCAGGGGGATCCAAGAGACCCAGTACTTC
.,TRBV29-1,TRBD2,TRBJ2-1,17,CSVKRLAGGSSYNEQFF,TGCAGCGTTAAACGACTAGCGGGGGGGAGCTCCTACAATGAGCAGTTCTTC
few,TRBV20-1,.,TRBJ2-7,14,CSARDRASPYEQYF,TGCAGTGCTAGAGACCGAGCGTCCCCCTACGAGCAGTACTTC
.,TRBV18,.,TRBJ1-2,12,CASSPPGMGVIF,TGTGCCAGCTCACCACCGGGCATGGGCGTCATCTTC
.,TRBV6-5,TRBD2,TRBJ2-2,18,CASSYQLAGGPNTGELFF,TGTGCCAGCAGTTACCAGCTAGCGGGGGGGCCTAACACCGGGGAGCTGTTTTTT
few,TRBV7-8,TRBD2,TRBJ2-7,18,CASSLGLAGGTSSYEQYF,TGTGCCAGCAGCTTAGGACTAGCGGGGGGGACTAGCTCCTACGAGCAGTACTTC
once,TRBV5-1,.,TRBJ2-7,14,CASSSRWGSYEQYF,TGCGCCAGCAGCTCCAGGTGGGGGTCCTACGAGCAGTACTTC
.,TRBV5-1,.,TRBJ2-3,15,CASSLEGATTDTQYF,TGCGCCAGCAGCTTGGAAGGGGCGACCACAGATACGCAGTATTTT
few,TRBV6-1,.,TRBJ1-6,14,CATRMGIVNSPLHF,TGTGCCACCAGGATGGGAATAGTGAATTCACCCCTCCACTTT
few,TRBV5-1,.,TRBJ2-1,16,CASSPLGGPGYNEQFF,TGCGCCAGCAGCCCCCTAGGTGGACCGGGCTACAATGAGCAGTTCTTC
.,TRBV3-1,.,TRBJ2-7,13,CASSQRRGYEQYF,TGTGCCAGCAGCCAAAGACGGGGCTACGAGCAGTACTTC
few,TRBV4-1,.,TRBJ2-3,13,CASSQVDDDTQYF,TGCGCCAGCAGCCAGGTGGACGACGATACGCAGTATTTT
once,TRBV2,.,TRBJ2-7,13,CASLPTGFYEQYF,TGTGCCAGCTTACCAACAGGGTTCTACGAGCAGTACTTC
once,TRBV30,.,TRBJ2-1,13,CAWSVTRRNEQFF,TGTGCCTGGAGTGTAACCCGGCGGAATGAGCAGTTCTTC
many,TRBV5-1,.,TRBJ1-4,15,CASSLGGATNEKLFF,TGCGCCAGCAGCTTGGGAGGAGCAACTAATGAAAAACTGTTTTTT
.,TRBV7-9,.,TRBJ2-2,13,CASKRGLDGELFF,TGTGCCAGCAAAAGGGGTCTGGACGGGGAGCTGTTTTTT
many,TRBV14,.,TRBJ2-3,14,CASDGGPLTDTQYF,TGTGCCTCCGACGGTGGGCCTCTCACAGATACGCAGTATTTT
few,TRBV7-2,.,TRBJ2-6,15,CASSFGGNGANVLTF,TGTGCCAGCAGCTTTGGGGGAAATGGGGCCAACGTCCTGACTTTC
few,TRBV4-2,TRBD2,TRBJ2-1,17,CASSPATRTSSYNEQFF,TGTGCCAGCAGCCCCGCCACCCGGACTAGTTCCTACAATGAGCAGTTCTTC
few,TRBV20-1,.,TRBJ2-7,12,CSASDKLREQYF,TGCAGTGCTAGTGACAAACTCCGCGAGCAGTACTTC
.,TRBV5-1,.,TRBJ2-3,14,CASSPSMSADTQYF,TGCGCCAGCAGCCCTAGTATGTCCGCAGATACGCAGTATTTT
.,TRBV4-1,.,TRBJ2-6,18,CASSQDWSGSSGANVLTF,TGCGCCAGCAGCCAAGATTGGTCAGGAAGCTCTGGGGCCAACGTCCTGACTTTC
.,TRBV20-1,TRBD1,TRBJ1-2,15,CSASLADRRPLGYTF,TGCAGTGCTAGTCTTGCGGACAGGCGACCTCTGGGCTACACCTTC
.,TRBV4-1,.,TRBJ2-3,14,CASSQRDPTDTQYF,TGCGCCAGCAGCCAGAGGGACCCGACAGATACGCAGTATTTT
.,TRBV6-2/TRBV6-3,.,TRBJ1-6,14,CASSYYGRDSPLHF,TGTGCCAGCAGTTACTACGGAAGGGATTCACCCCTCCACTTT
few,TRBV4-3,TRBD1,TRBJ1-2,16,CASSQGTGGYSYGYTF,TGCGCCAGCAGCCAAGGCACAGGGGGCTATAGCTATGGCTACACCTTC
.,TRBV28,.,TRBJ2-7,16,CASSPQGPRRASEQYF,TGTGCCAGCAGTCCCCAGGGCCCTAGAAGGGCAAGCGAGCAGTACTTC
few,TRBV20-1,TRBD2,TRBJ2-3,16,CSARKVGRGRLDTQYF,TGCAGTGCTAGAAAGGTCGGGAGGGGCCGTCTAGATACGCAGTATTTT
.,TRBV2,.,TRBJ2-1,13,CASSDRDESEQFF,TGTGCCAGCAGTGATCGAGATGAAAGTGAGCAGTTCTTC
.,TRBV12-3/TRBV12-4,TRBD1,TRBJ2-7,14,CASRAQGRTYEQYF,TGTGCCAGCAGGGCACAGGGGCGAACCTACGAGCAGTACTTC
few,TRBV4-2,TRBD2,TRBJ2-5,16,CASSPGTSGAKETQYF,TGTGCCAGCAGCCCTGGGACTAGCGGGGCCAAAGAGACCCAGTACTTC
.,TRBV29-1,.,TRBJ1-1,10,CSVGLSITFF,TGCAGCGTTGGCCTCTCGATAACTTTCTTT
.,TRBV6-2/TRBV6-3,TRBD2,TRBJ2-1,13,CASGRGGWNEQFF,TGTGCCAGCGGCCGGGGGGGCTGGAATGAGCAGTTCTTC
.,TRBV29-1,.,TRBJ2-2,14,CSDVDRSLAGELFF,TGCAGCGACGTGGACAGATCCCTCGCCGGGGAGCTGTTTTTT
once,TRBV5-1,.,TRBJ1-3,14,CASSTSSSGNTIYF,TGCGCCAGCAGCACCTCTAGCTCTGGAAACACCATATATTTT
few,TRBV10-3,TRBD1,TRBJ2-7,14,CAISGDREAYEQYF,TGTGCCATCAGTGGGGACAGGGAGGCCTACGAGCAGTACTTC
.,TRBV2,.,TRBJ2-2,15,CASTENSRFTGELFF,TGTGCCAGCACGGAAAATAGCAGATTCACCGGGGAGCTGTTTTTT
.,TRBV20-1,.,TRBJ1-1,12,CSAGIPGDEALF,TGCAGTGCCGGGATTCCTGGGGATGAAGCTCTCTTT
.,TRBV6-4,TRBD1,TRBJ2-2,15,CASKRDSMNTGELFF,TGTGCCAGCAAAAGGGACAGCATGAACACCGGGGAGCTGTTTTTT